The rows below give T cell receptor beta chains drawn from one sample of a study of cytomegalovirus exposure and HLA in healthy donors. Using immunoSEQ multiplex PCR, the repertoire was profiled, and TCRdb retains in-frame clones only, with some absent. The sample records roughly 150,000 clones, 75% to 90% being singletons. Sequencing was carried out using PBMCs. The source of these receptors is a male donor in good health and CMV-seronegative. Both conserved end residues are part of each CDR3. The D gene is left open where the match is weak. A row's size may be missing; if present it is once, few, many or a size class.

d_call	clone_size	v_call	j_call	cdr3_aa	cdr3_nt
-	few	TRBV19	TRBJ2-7	CASSRQVQWEQYF	TGTGCCAGTTCCCGTCAAGTACAGTGGGAGCAGTACTTC
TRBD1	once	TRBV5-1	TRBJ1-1	CASSPGQSPNTEAFF	TGCGCCAGCAGCCCGGGACAGAGCCCGAACACTGAAGCTTTCTTT
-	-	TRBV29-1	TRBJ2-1	CSVEDREEQFF	TGCAGCGTTGAAGATAGGGAGGAGCAGTTCTTC
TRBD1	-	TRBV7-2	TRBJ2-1	CASSPRPTGGFYNEQFF	TGTGCCAGCAGCCCACGCCCGACAGGGGGATTCTACAATGAGCAGTTCTTC
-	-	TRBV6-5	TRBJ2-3	CASIGGHEDTQYF	TGTGCCAGCATCGGGGGGCATGAAGATACGCAGTATTTT
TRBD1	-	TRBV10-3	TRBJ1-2	CAISEWTGGFDGYTF	TGTGCCATCAGCGAGTGGACAGGGGGTTTTGATGGCTACACCTTC
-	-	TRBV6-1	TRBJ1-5	CASSGRAYHQPQHF	TGTGCCAGCAGTGGGAGGGCATATCATCAGCCCCAGCATTTT
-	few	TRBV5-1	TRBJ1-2	CASSLGAITNYGYTF	TGCGCCAGCAGCTTGGGGGCGATTACTAACTATGGCTACACCTTC
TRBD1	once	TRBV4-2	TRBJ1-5	CASSREGQGRNQPQHF	TGTGCCAGCAGCCGGGAGGGACAGGGAAGGAATCAGCCCCAGCATTTT
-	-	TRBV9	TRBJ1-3	CASSSSTSGNTIYF	TGTGCCAGCAGCTCAAGCACCTCTGGAAACACCATATATTTT